The 20 T cell receptor beta chains given below trace back to one sample, sequenced in a study of shared clonotypes between healthy human individuals. Sequenced by immunoSEQ multiplex PCR; TCRdb stores in-frame clones only, minus some. The sample includes more than 2 million clones, roughly 94% of them seen just once. The material sequenced was naive CD4+ T cells sorted from blood. Subset here: CD45RA+ positively selected. The receptors here all came from a man between 18 and 29 years old in good health.

V gene TRBV30 combines with J gene TRBJ2-2, with 9 nucleotides matching TRBD1. CDR1 and CDR2 from the germline V gene are GTSNPN and SVGIG (reference sequence). The length of the CDR3 is 14 residues. DNA of the CDR3: TGTGCTGGGCCGGGACAGGGTAACACCGGGGAGCTGTTTTTT. As protein: CAGPGQGNTGELFF.

CDR3 nucleotides: TGTGCCAGCAGTTCCAACGGGACAGGGGGCGATTACGAGCAGTACTTC. This gives the protein CASSSNGTGGDYEQYF. The gene calls are TRBV6-7 and TRBJ2-7; 12 nucleotides match TRBD1. TRBV6-7 is reported as an ORF; its role is uncertain. Trimming cost V 4 bases and J 4 bases; bases outside gene matches: 8. The CDR3 length is 16 residues.

The chain carries TRBV27 and TRBJ2-5; perhaps TRBD1 as D (7 bases). The CDR3 loop spans 14 amino acids. V gave up 3 bases and J gave up 6 bases, with 14 bases separating them. Germline CDR1 reads MNHEY; CDR2 reads SMNVEV (reference sequence). Here the CDR3 reads CASSLEGATKTQYF. The CDR3 region has the DNA TGTGCCAGCAGTTTGGAGGGGGCTACGAAGACCCAGTACTTC.

The chain uses TRBV30 and TRBJ2-5; 8 positions agree with TRBD2. This CDR3 has 17 residues. The V segment lost 2 bases and the J segment 2 bases; nucleotides outside the gene matches: 13. CDR1 and CDR2 (germline): GTSNPN, SVGIG (reference sequence). The CDR3 is CAWSHPNPSSGQETQYF. The CDR3 coding sequence is TGTGCCTGGAGTCACCCGAACCCCTCTAGCGGGCAAGAGACCCAGTACTTC.

The rearrangement links TRBV7-9 to TRBJ2-3; 10 bases align to TRBD1. The CDR3 runs 15 residues. Trimming took 4 bases from V and 7 from J; bases not matched to a gene: 8. CDR1 is SEHNR and CDR2 is FQNEAQ in the germline V gene (reference sequence). CDR3 bases: TGTGCCAGCAGCTCCGGGACAGGGGTCATGAATACGCAGTATTTT. This encodes CASSSGTGVMNTQYF.

This chain links TRBV25-1 with TRBJ1-1, with TRBD1 matching over 11 bases. Germline V gene sequence: CDR1 MGHDK, CDR2 SYGVNS. The CDR3 length is 14 residues. After removal of 2 bases from V and 10 bases from J, the junction contained 6 bases not matched to a gene. Written as DNA, the CDR3 is TGTGCCAGCAGTGAAGGACAGGGGGCCGCTGGAGCTTTCTTT. The encoded protein is CASSEGQGAAGAFF. The whole variable domain, remainder taken from reference TRBV25-1 and TRBJ1-1, is EADIYQTPRYLVIGTGKKITLECSQTMGHDKMYWYQQDPGMELHLIHYSYGVNSTEKGDLSSESTVSRIRTEHFPLTLESARPSHTSQYLCASSEGQGAAGAFFGQGTRLTVV.

This rearrangement joins TRBV11-3 to TRBJ1-5, with 11 bases identical to TRBD1. The CDR3 extends over 15 amino acids. CDR1 and CDR2 (germline): SGHNT, YENEEA. Trimming at V came to 5 bases and at J to 2 bases, leaving 2 bases not matched to a gene. The CDR3 protein is CASSRDRGGNQPQHF. As DNA, the CDR3 is TGTGCCAGCAGCAGGGACAGGGGGGGCAATCAGCCCCAGCATTTT.

Details on this clone: A much larger clone differs from this one at a single base, so this may be a read error. The V and J genes are TRBV6-5 and TRBJ2-7; no reliable D call. The CDR3 spans 11 residues. The ends were cut back, 5 bases at V and 2 bases at J, with 4 bases in the middle. Germline lookup yields CDR1 MNHEY and CDR2 SVGAGI. The CDR3 nucleotides read TGTGCCAGCAGTGAAACCTACGAGCAGTACTTC. Its protein is CASSETYEQYF.

This chain connects TRBV6-1 to TRBJ1-5; D ambiguous. V lost 2 bases, J lost 1 base, and 9 bases lay in between. Germline V CDR1 and CDR2: MNHNS, SASEGT. This CDR3 has 15 amino acids. In DNA form, the CDR3 reads TGTGCCAGCAGTGAACTCGGGTGGAGCAATCAGCCCCAGCATTTT. This codes for CASSELGWSNQPQHF.

This chain uses TRBV5-4 with TRBJ2-3; tentatively, D is TRBD2 (6 bases). Germline loops: CDR1 SGHNT, CDR2 YYREEE (reference sequence). The CDR3 is 16 residues long. Between the trimmed V and J ends, which lost 4 bases and 2 bases, there was a span of 17 bases. The CDR3 DNA is TGTGCCAGCAGCCGGGCCCCGGGAGAGGTCACAGATACGCAGTATTTT. The encoded protein is CASSRAPGEVTDTQYF.

The V gene is TRBV10-1, the J gene TRBJ2-3; 7 nucleotides line up with TRBD2. The CDR3 sequence is 17 residues long. J gave up 1 base and V 4 bases, and 11 bases lay outside the gene matches. Germline CDR1 WNHNN, CDR2 SYGVQD (reference sequence). CDR3 sequence reads: CASSGRKERGGTDTQYF. CDR3 sequence (DNA): TGCGCCAGCAGTGGGCGGAAAGAGCGGGGCGGCACAGATACGCAGTATTTT.

In the case of this clone: This specimen includes other DNA sequences encoding the same CDR3. This chain uses TRBV2 with TRBJ2-2, with 7 bases matching TRBD1. Germline values: CDR1 SNHLY, CDR2 FYNNEI. After removal of 6 bases from V and 6 bases from J, the junction contained 4 bases not matched to a gene. CDR3 size: 13 residues. The CDR3 DNA is TGTGCCAGCAGACGACAGGGCCCCGGGGAGCTGTTTTTT. Amino acids: CASRRQGPGELFF. The full variable domain, rest sourced from reference TRBV2 and TRBJ2-2, is EPEVTQTPSHQVTQMGQEVILRCVPISNHLYFYWYRQILGQKVEFLVSFYNNEISEKSEIFDDQFSVERPDGSNFTLKIRSTKLEDSAMYFCASRRQGPGELFFGEGSRLTVL.

The chain combines TRBV19 with TRBJ1-3; a possible D gene is TRBD1 (6 bases). The germline V gene has CDR1 LNHDA and CDR2 SQIVND (reference sequence). This CDR3 has 16 residues. Trimming left V 6 bases short and J 4 bases short, with 19 bases between. CDR3 residues: CASSPPQGMEGNTIYF. In nucleotides, the CDR3 is TGTGCCAGTAGCCCACCTCAGGGGATGGAAGGAAACACCATATATTTT.

The chain recombines TRBV2 with TRBJ2-3; D gene uncertain. In germline, CDR1 is SNHLY, CDR2 FYNNEI. The CDR3 extends over 12 amino acids. The V end was cut by 7 bases, the J end by 9 bases, with 14 bases between. CDR3 sequence (DNA): TGTGCCAGCACCATCCTTCTGAAGACGCAGTATTTT. It codes for CASTILLKTQYF.

This clone was observed a single time. The chain has TRBV30 and TRBJ2-7; D is unresolved. The CDR3 spans 13 residues. Trimming removed 1 base from V and 3 bases from J, with 10 bases in between. Germline CDR1 reads GTSNPN; CDR2 reads SVGIG (reference sequence). The CDR3, as DNA: TGTGCCTGGAGTGGCGACACTTACTACGAGCAGTACTTC. This sequence encodes CAWSGDTYYEQYF.

V usage is TRBV19 and J usage is TRBJ2-7; the match to TRBD2 covers 11 bases. The CDR3 extends over 13 amino acids. V dropped 4 bases and J dropped 6; count of bases not matched to a gene: 2. Germline loops: CDR1 LNHDA, CDR2 SQIVND (reference sequence). The DNA of the CDR3 is TGTGCCAGTAGTAGGGGGACTAGCGGCGAGCAGTACTTC. This codes for CASSRGTSGEQYF.

The rearrangement links TRBV7-2 to TRBJ2-3, with 10 bases matching TRBD2. This CDR3 comprises 15 residues. Germline CDR1 is SGHTA and CDR2 is FQGNSA. V dropped 3 bases and J dropped 6; count of bases not matched to a gene: 6. This CDR3 reads CASSFLGLAVDTQYF. The CDR3 coding sequence is TGTGCCAGCAGCTTCCTCGGACTAGCGGTCGATACGCAGTATTTT.

CDR3 residues: CASGLATGVGHTDTQYF. The CDR3 coding sequence is TGTGCTAGTGGTTTGGCCACAGGTGTTGGGCACACAGATACGCAGTATTTT. The chain combines TRBV12-5 with TRBJ2-3; the D gene is possibly TRBD1 (5 bases). The CDR3 loop spans 17 amino acids. Germline V lookup: CDR1 LGHNT, CDR2 FRNRAP. The V end was cut by 1 base, the J end by 2 bases, with 16 bases between. The full variable domain, completed using reference TRBV12-5 and TRBJ2-3, is DARVTQTPRHKVTEMGQEVTMRCQPILGHNTVFWYRQTMMQGLELLAYFRNRAPLDDSGMPKDRFSAEMPDATLATLKIQPSEPRDSAVYFCASGLATGVGHTDTQYFGPGTRLTVL.

This clone was counted once. Other DNA sequences within the sample encode an identical CDR3. The chain combines TRBV7-9 with TRBJ2-7; D is possibly TRBD1 (5 bases). The germline V gene encodes CDR1 SEHNR and CDR2 FQNEAQ (reference sequence). The CDR3 sequence is 15 residues long. Trimming left V 0 bases short and J 3 bases short, with 12 bases between. The CDR3 bases are TGTGCCAGCAGCTTAGCGGCCCAGGGCGGCTACGAGCAGTACTTC. Translating gives CASSLAAQGGYEQYF.

The chain employs TRBV28 and TRBJ1-2; a possible D gene is TRBD1 (5 bases). Trimming took 2 bases from V and 8 from J, leaving 12 bases between them. The germline gives CDR1 MDHEN, CDR2 SYDVKM. There are 13 residues in the CDR3. CDR3 protein: CASSLGTYWGYTF. The CDR3 DNA follows: TGTGCCAGCAGTTTAGGGACCTACTGGGGCTACACCTTC.